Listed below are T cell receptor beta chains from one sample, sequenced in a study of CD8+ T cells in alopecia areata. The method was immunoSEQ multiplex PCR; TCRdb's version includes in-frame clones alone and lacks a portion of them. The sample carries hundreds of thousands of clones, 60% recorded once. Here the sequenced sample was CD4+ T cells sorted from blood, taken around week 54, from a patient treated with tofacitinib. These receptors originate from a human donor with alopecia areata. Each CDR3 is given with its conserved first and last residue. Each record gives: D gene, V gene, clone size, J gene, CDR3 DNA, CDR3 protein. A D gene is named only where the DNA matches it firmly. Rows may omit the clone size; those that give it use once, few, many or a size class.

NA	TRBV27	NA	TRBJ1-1	TGTGCCAGCAGTTACCGAAGGGCCGCGAACACTGAAGCTTTCTTT	CASSYRRAANTEAFF
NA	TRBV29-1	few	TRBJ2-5	TGCAGCGTTGAAGGAGTGGGGGCCGAGACCCAGTACTTC	CSVEGVGAETQYF
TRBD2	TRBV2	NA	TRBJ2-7	TGTGCCAGCAGTCCCCGGCGGGGGGTTTCCTACGAGCAGTACTTC	CASSPRRGVSYEQYF
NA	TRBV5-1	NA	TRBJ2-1	TGCGCCAGCAGCTTGCGGGGGACCGATTACAATGAGCAGTTCTTC	CASSLRGTDYNEQFF
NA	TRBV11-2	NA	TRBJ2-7	TGTGCCAGCTACGACGGAAGCTCCTACGAGCAGTACTTC	CASYDGSSYEQYF
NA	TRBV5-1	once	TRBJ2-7	TGCGCCAGCAGCTTGACAGGGTACTCCTACGAGCAGTACTTC	CASSLTGYSYEQYF
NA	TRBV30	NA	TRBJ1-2	TGTGCCTGGAGTGCCATTGGAGTCGGAGGCTACACCTTC	CAWSAIGVGGYTF
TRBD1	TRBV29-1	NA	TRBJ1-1	TGCAGCGTTGGGACAGGGGGATACACTGAAGCTTTCTTT	CSVGTGGYTEAFF
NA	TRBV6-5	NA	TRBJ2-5	TGTGCCAGCACCTCGGACAGCCAAGAGACCCAGTACTTC	CASTSDSQETQYF
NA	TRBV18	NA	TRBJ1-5	TGTGCCAGCTCACCAACGGGCTCTAGCAATCAGCCCCAGCATTTT	CASSPTGSSNQPQHF
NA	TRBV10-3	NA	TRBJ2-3	TGTGCCATCAGTCCAACCGCCCCAGATACGCAGTATTTT	CAISPTAPDTQYF
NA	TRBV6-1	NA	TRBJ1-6	TGTGCCAGCAGTTTAGGGGGGTTCGGTTCACCCCTCCACTTT	CASSLGGFGSPLHF
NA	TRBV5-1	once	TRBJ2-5	TGCGCCAGCAGCTCAACAGGTTACCAAGAGACCCAGTACTTC	CASSSTGYQETQYF
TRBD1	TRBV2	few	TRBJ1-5	TGTGCCAGCGGACAGGGGCAAAATCAGCCCCAGCATTTT	CASGQGQNQPQHF
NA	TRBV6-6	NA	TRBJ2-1	TGTGCCAGCAGCCCTAGCAATGAGCAGTTCTTC	CASSPSNEQFF
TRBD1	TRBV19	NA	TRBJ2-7	TGTGCCAGTAGTCCTCGAGGTGGGAGGACAGGGATATCCGAGCAGTACTTC	CASSPRGGRTGISEQYF
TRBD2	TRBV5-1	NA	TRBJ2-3	TGCGCCAGCAGCGAGTCTAGCGGGGAAAACACGCAGTATTTT	CASSESSGENTQYF
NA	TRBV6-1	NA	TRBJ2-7	TGTGCCAGCAGTCCCACCGACAGGCGGGCCTACGAGCAGTACTTC	CASSPTDRRAYEQYF
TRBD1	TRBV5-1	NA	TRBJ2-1	TGCGCCAGCAGCTTGGTAGGACAGGTTTACAATGAGCAGTTCTTC	CASSLVGQVYNEQFF
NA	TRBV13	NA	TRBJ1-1	TGTGCCAGCAGCTCTCCCCGGGGGAACACTGAAGCTTTCTTT	CASSSPRGNTEAFF
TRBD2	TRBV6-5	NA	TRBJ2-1	TGTGCCAGCAGTTTGTCCGGGACTAACCAGAATGAGCAGTTCTTC	CASSLSGTNQNEQFF
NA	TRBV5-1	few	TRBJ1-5	TGCGCCAGCAGCTTGGGGGCTGATCAGCCCCAGCATTTT	CASSLGADQPQHF
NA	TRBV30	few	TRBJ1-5	TGTGCCTGGGCAACAGGGTCTCTCAATCAGCCCCAGCATTTT	CAWATGSLNQPQHF
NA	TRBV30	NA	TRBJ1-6	TGTGCCTGGAGTGGTAGAAGGGGGAATTATAATTCACCCCTCCACTTT	CAWSGRRGNYNSPLHF
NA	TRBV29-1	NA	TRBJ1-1	TGCAGCCCCTGGGGTCGAGGGGGAACAGGTGAAGCTTTCTTT	CSPWGRGGTGEAFF
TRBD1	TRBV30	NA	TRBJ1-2	TGTGCCTGGAGTGCTGGACAGGGGGCGAGCTACACCTTC	CAWSAGQGASYTF
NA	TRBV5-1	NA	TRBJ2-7	TGCGCCAGCAGCGCCACAGGGATTACCTACGAGCAGTACTTC	CASSATGITYEQYF
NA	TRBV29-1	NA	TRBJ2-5	TGCAGCGTCTACCGGACACGTCAAGAGACCCAGTACTTC	CSVYRTRQETQYF
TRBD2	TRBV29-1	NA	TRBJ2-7	TGCAGCGTTGAGCGGGGAGGGTTCGAGCAGTACTTC	CSVERGGFEQYF
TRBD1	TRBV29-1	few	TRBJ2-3	TGCAGCGTCCGGGACAGGGTCCTAAGCACAGATACGCAGTATTTT	CSVRDRVLSTDTQYF
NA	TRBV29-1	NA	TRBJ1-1	TGCAGCGTTGTGAGACACCCGAACACTGAAGCTTTCTTT	CSVVRHPNTEAFF
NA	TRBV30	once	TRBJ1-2	TGTGCCTGGACGGGGCAGGGCTATGGCTACACCTTC	CAWTGQGYGYTF
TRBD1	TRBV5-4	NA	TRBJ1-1	TGTGCCAGCAGCTTGGGGACAGGGGATACTGAAGCTTTCTTT	CASSLGTGDTEAFF
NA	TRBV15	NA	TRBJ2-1	TGTGCCACCAGCAGAGTTCAGGAAGGACCCACCCTGTTCTTC	CATSRVQEGPTLFF
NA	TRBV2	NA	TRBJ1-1	TGTGCCAGCAGCCGAGACCCAGACACTGAAGCTTTCTTT	CASSRDPDTEAFF
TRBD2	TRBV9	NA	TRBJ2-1	TGTGCCAGCAGCGTAGTACCTAGCGGGTCGAGCTCCTACAATGAGCAGTTCTTC	CASSVVPSGSSSYNEQFF
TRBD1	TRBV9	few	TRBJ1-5	TGTGCCAGCAGCGAGGGGACAGGCCGCCAGCCCCAGCATTTT	CASSEGTGRQPQHF
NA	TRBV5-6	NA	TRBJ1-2	TGTGCCAGCAGCTTGGTATCAGGGGACCACACCTTC	CASSLVSGDHTF
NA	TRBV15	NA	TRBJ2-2	TGTGCCACCAGCAGAGATCGCTCGACCGGGGAGCTGTTTTTT	CATSRDRSTGELFF
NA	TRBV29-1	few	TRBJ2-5	TGCAGCGCCCTGGGCGGGGCCCAGTACTTC	CSALGGAQYF
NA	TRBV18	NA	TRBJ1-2	TGTGCCAGCTCACCAAGCCAGGGCGTCGACTATGGCTACACCTTC	CASSPSQGVDYGYTF
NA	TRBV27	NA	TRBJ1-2	TGTGCCAGCAGTTTGTATGGTAGGGATGGGTGGAATACTAACTATGGCTACACCTTC	CASSLYGRDGWNTNYGYTF
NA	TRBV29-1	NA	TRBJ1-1	TGCAGCCTCGGATCACTAGACACTGAAGCTTTCTTT	CSLGSLDTEAFF
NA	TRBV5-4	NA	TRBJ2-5	TGTGCCAGCAGCCTGACTAGTAGGGAGACCCAGTACTTC	CASSLTSRETQYF
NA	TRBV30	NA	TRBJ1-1	TGTGCCTATAGGCTTTTGAACACTGAAGCTTTCTTT	CAYRLLNTEAFF
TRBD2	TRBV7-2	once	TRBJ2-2	TGTGCCAGCAGCGGAGTCGATAGCGGGGGGAACACCGGGGAGCTGTTTTTT	CASSGVDSGGNTGELFF
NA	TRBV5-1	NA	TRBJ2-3	TGCGCCAGCAGCCCTGTCCGTTCATTAGGGCCTCGAACAGATACGCAGTATTTT	CASSPVRSLGPRTDTQYF
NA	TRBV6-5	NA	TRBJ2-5	TGTGCCAGCAGCGGACTCCCGGAGACCCAGTACTTC	CASSGLPETQYF
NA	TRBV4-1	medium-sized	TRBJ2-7	TGCGCCAGCAGCCACCGGGACACCGGCGAGCAGTACTTC	CASSHRDTGEQYF
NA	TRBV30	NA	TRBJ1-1	TGTGCCTGGAGTGTAACGATGAACACTGAAGCTTTCTTT	CAWSVTMNTEAFF
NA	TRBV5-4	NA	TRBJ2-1	TGTGCCAGCAGCCCAACAGGTGACTCCTACAATGAGCAGTTCTTC	CASSPTGDSYNEQFF
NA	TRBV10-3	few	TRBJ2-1	TGTGCCATCAGTGTACAGAACTACAATGAGCAGTTCTTC	CAISVQNYNEQFF
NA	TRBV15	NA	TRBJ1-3	TGTGCCACCAGCAGAGATGTTAACACCATATATTTT	CATSRDVNTIYF
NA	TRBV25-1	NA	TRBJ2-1	TGTGCCAGCACCCGAGTGGGAGGTGGTGAGCAGTTCTTC	CASTRVGGGEQFF